What follows describes a single T cell receptor (beta chain). In the study's own analysis: Reference gene primer amplification gave nucleated cell count estimates. Here immunoSEQ multiplex PCR was the method, and the copy in TCRdb shows in-frame clones only, minus some. The V and J calls and clone size come from that table; D and trimming were worked out from the DNA. The data show more than 110,000 clones, around three quarters seen once. This specimen belongs to a study of blood T cell repertoires in COVID-19. Whole-study context: Acute and convalescent COVID-19 samples came from the United States, Italy and Spain. Sample material is recorded as cDNA or gDNA derived from T cells, B-cell-depleted T cells, or PBMCs.

CDR1 and CDR2 from the germline V gene are LGHDT and YNNKEL (reference sequence). CDR3 length equals 14 residues. The J segment lost 5 bases and the V segment lost 6 bases, leaving 8 bases of the junction unmatched. The V gene is TRBV3-1 (or the pseudogene TRBV3-2), the J gene TRBJ2-5; TRBD2 matches 8 bases. The sample taken for sequencing was peripheral blood. This clonotype originated in a man at least 80 years old with acute or convalescent COVID-19. CDR3: CASSPGTSRETQYF. In DNA, the CDR3 is TGTGCCAGCAGTCCCGGGACTAGTCGCGAGACCCAGTACTTC.